The 5 T cell receptor beta chains below were found in one sample sequenced in a study of blood T cell repertoires in COVID-19. Sequenced by immunoSEQ multiplex PCR; TCRdb stores in-frame clones only, minus some. This table has a few hundred thousand clones, 85% to 90% appearing once. Sequencing input: peripheral blood. These receptors originate from a woman aged 40 to 50 who had recovered from COVID-19.

V usage is TRBV5-1 and J usage is TRBJ2-6, with 8 bases that match TRBD1. V lost 4 bases to trimming and J lost 0 bases; unmatched junction nucleotides: 9. Germline V gene data show CDR1 as SGHRS and CDR2 as YFSETQ. This CDR3 contains 18 residues. As DNA, the CDR3 is TGCGCCAGCAGCCGCGGACAGGGCCAAGCCTCTGGGGCCAACGTCCTGACTTTC. The encoded protein is CASSRGQGQASGANVLTF. The variable domain in full, completed from reference TRBV5-1 and TRBJ2-6, reads KAGVTQTPRYLIKTRGQQVTLSCSPISGHRSVSWYQQTPGQGLQFLFEYFSETQRNKGNFPGRFSGRQFSNSRSEMNVSTLELGDSALYLCASSRGQGQASGANVLTFGAGSRLTVL.

V is TRBV7-9 and J is TRBJ2-7; D not certain. Deletions cut 5 bases from V and 1 base from J, with 15 bases between. Germline lookup yields CDR1 SEHNR and CDR2 FQNEAQ (reference sequence). This CDR3 contains 15 residues. Written as DNA, the CDR3 is TGTGCCAGCAGCGAAATGAGGCAGTCTTCCTACGAGCAGTACTTC. Residues: CASSEMRQSSYEQYF.

The chain is built from TRBV6-5 and TRBJ2-7, with D unclear. CDR3 length: 15 residues. The V gene lost 0 bases and the J gene lost 2 bases, with 11 bases spanning the gap. Per the germline V gene, CDR1 is MNHEY and CDR2 is SVGAGI. The chain's CDR3 is CASSYSYYTTYEQYF. The CDR3 DNA reads as TGTGCCAGCAGTTACTCGTACTACACCACCTACGAGCAGTACTTC.

The rearrangement links TRBV2 to TRBJ1-1; TRBD1 is a possible D gene (6 bases). The ends were cut back, 4 bases at V and 1 base at J, with 10 bases in the middle. Germline V lookup: CDR1 SNHLY, CDR2 FYNNEI. CDR3 length equals 14 residues. CDR3 sequence: CASSARTANTEAFF. The CDR3 DNA sequence: TGTGCCAGCAGTGCTAGGACAGCGAACACTGAAGCTTTCTTT.

A few counts support this clone. This rearrangement joins TRBV7-9 to TRBJ1-6; 10 bases are a match to TRBD1. With V trimmed by 5 bases and J by 8 bases, 0 bases remained unmatched. Looked up from germline, CDR1 is SEHNR and CDR2 is FQNEAQ (reference sequence). CDR3 length: 13 amino acids. CDR3: CASSGQGDSPLHF. In DNA, the CDR3 is TGTGCCAGCAGCGGACAGGGGGATTCACCCCTCCACTTT.